This TCR beta chain derives from a study of persistence of HIV-infected CD4 T cells. This clone came up a few times. Its antigen is still unknown. This was the immunoSEQ version 4 assay in survey mode. Assay: immunoSEQ multiplex PCR; the TCRdb copy retains only in-frame clones and omits some. The sample lists around 48,000 clones, around 75% occurring once. Trimming stripped 0 bases from V and 2 bases from J, with 8 bases between. The germline V gene encodes CDR1 SGHRS and CDR2 YFSETQ. This CDR3 comprises 14 residues. Stimulation used 8 to 10 ug/mL lysate from CMV-infected fibroblasts. Sorted nonresponding memory CD4+ T cells were CD40L-negative, CD69-negative, CD45RO-high. Donors were HIV-1-infected adults who began suppressive ART during chronic infection.

This chain connects TRBV5-1 to TRBJ1-1; D unresolved. This TCR was sampled from an adult man with HIV who was CMV-seropositive. The sequencing used CD4+ T cells sorted from PBMCs after roughly 17-hour stimulation, collected from a patient who received antiretroviral therapy. CDR3 DNA sequence: TGCGCCAGCAGCTTGGGACGGGTAAACACTGAAGCTTTCTTT. It encodes CASSLGRVNTEAFF.